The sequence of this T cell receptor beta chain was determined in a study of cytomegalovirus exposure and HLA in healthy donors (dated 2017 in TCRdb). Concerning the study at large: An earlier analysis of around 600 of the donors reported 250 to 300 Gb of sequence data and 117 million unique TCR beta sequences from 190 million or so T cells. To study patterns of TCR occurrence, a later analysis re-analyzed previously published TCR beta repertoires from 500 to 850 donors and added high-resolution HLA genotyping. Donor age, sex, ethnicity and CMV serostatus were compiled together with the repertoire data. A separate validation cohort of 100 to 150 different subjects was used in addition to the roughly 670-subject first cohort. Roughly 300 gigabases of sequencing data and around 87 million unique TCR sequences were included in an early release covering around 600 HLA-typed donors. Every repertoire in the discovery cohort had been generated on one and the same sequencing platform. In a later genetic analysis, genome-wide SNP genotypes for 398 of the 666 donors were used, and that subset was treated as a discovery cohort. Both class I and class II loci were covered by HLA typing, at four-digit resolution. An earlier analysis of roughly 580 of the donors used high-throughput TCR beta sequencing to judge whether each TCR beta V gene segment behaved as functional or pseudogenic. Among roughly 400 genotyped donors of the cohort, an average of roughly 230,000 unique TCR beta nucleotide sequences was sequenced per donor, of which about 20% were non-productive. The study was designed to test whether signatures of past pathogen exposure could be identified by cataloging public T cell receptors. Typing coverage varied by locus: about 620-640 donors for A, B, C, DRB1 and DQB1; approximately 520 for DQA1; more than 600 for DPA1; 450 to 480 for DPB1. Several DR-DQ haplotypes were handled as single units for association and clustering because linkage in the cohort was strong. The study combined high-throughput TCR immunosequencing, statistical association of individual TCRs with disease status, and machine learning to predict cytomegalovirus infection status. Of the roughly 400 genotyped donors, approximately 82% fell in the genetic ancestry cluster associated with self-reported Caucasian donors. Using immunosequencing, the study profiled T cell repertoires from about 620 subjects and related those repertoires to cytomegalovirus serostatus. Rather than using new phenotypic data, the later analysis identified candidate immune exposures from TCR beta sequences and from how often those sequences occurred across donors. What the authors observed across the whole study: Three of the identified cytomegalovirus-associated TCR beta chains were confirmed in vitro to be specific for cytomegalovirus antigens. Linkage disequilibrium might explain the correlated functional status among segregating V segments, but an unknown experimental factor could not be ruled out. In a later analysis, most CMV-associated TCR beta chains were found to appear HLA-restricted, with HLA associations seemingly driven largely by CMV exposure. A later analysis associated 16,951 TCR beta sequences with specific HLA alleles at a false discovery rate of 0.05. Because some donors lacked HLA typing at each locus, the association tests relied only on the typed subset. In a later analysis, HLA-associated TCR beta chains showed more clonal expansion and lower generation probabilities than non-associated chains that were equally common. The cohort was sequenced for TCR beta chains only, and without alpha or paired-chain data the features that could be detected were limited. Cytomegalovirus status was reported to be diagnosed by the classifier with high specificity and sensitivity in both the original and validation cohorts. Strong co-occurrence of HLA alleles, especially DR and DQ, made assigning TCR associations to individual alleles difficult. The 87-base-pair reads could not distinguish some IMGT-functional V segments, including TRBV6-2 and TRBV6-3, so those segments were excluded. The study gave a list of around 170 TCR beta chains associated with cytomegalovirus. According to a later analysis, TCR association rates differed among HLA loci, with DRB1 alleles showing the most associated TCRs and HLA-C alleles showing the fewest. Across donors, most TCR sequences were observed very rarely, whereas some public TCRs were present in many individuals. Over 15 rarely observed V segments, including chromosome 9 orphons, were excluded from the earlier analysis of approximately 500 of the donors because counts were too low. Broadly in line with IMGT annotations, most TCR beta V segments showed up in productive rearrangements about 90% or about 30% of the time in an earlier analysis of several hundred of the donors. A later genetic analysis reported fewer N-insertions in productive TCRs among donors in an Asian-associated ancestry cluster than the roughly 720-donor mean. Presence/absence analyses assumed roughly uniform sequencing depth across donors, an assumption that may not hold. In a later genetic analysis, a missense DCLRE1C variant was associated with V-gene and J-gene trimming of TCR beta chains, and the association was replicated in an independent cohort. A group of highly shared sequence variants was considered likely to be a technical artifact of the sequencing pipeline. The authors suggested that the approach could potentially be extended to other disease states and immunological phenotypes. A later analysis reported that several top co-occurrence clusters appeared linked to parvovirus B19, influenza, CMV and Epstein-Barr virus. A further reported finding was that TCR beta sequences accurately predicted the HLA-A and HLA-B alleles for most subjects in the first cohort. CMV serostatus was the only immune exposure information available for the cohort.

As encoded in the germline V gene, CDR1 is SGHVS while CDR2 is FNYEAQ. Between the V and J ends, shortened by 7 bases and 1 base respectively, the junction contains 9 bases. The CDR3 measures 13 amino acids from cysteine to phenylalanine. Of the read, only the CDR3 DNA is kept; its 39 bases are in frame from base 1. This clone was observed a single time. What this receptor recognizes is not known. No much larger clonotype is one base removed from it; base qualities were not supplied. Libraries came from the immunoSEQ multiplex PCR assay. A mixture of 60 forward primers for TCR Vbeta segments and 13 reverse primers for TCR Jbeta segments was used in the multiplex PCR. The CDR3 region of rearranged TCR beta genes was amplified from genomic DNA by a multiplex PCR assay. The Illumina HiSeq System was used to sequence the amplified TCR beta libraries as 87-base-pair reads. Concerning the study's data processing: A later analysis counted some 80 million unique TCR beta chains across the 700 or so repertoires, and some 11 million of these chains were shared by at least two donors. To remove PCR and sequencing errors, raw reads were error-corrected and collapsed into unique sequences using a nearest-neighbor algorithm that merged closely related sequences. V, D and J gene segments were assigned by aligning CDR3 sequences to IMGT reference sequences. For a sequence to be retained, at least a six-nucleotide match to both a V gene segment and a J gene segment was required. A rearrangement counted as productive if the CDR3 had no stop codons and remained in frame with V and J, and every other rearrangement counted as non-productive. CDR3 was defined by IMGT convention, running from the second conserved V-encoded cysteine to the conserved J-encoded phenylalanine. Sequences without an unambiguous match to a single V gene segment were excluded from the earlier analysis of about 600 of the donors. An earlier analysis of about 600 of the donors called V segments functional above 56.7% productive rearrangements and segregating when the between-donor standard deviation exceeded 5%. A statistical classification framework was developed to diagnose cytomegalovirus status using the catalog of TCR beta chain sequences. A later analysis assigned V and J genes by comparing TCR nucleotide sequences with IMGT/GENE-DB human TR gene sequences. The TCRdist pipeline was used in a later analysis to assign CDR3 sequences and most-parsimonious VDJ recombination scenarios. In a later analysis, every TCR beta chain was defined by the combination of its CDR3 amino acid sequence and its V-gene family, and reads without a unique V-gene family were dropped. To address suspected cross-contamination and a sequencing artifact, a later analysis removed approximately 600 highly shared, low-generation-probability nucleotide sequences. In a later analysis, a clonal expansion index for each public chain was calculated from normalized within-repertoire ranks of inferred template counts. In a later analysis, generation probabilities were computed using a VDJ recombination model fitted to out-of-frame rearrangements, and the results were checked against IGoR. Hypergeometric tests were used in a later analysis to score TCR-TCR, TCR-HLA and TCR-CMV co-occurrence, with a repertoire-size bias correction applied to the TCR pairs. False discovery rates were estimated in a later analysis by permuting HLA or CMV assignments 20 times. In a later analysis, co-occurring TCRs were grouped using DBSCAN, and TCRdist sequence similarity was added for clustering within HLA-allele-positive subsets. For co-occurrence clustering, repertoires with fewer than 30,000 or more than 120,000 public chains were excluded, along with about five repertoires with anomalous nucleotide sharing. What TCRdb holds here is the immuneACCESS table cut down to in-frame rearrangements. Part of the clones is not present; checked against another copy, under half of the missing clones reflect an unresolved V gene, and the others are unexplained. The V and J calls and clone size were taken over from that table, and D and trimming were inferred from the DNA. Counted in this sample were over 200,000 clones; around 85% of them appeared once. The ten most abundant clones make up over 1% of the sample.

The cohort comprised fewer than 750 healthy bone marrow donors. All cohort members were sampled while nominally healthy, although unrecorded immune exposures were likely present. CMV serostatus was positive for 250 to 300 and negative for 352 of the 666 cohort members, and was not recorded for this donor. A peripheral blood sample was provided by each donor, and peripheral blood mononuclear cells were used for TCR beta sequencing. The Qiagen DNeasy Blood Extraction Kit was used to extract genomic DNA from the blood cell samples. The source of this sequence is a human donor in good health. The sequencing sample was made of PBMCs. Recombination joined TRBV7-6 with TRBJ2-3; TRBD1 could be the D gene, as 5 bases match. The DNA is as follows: TGTGCCAGCAAGGGCAGGGGCACAGATACGCAGTATTTT. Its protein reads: CASKGRGTDTQYF.